A single sample gave rise to the 28 T cell receptor beta chains below, sequenced in a study of T-cell reconstitution after alpha-beta-depleted transplantation in children. As it was prepared, the TCRbeta library received unique molecular identifiers. TCRdb reprocessed the PCR reads with MiXCR, giving one entry per CDR3 protein. The table lists some 290,000 distinct CDR3 sequences, about 10% of them singletons. The starting material was PBMCs from the stem cell graft donor, obtained from the stem cell graft. All receptors derive from a human donor who donated a stem cell graft to a child with SCID.

This clonotype turned up a few times. This chain links TRBV5-5 with TRBJ2-5, with D uncertain. V was trimmed by 5 bases and J by 3 bases, leaving 14 bases between them. This CDR3 has 14 residues. Germline lookup yields CDR1 SGHKS and CDR2 YYEKEE (reference sequence). The CDR3 protein is CASRTLGFEETQYF. The CDR3, as DNA: TGTGCCAGCAGGACTCTAGGGTTCGAAGAGACCCAGTACTTC.

A few counts support this clonotype. The junction departs from germline at one end; a sequencing error may be responsible. The chain has TRBV6-1 and TRBJ1-6; D remains unclear. The length of the CDR3 is 16 residues. Germline loops: CDR1 MNHNS, CDR2 SASEGT. CDR3 loop: CASSEALSVAYSPLHF. DNA for the CDR3: TGTGCCAGCAGTGAAGCGCTCTCCGTAGCTTATTCCCCCCTCCACTTT.

The chain links TRBV7-6 to TRBJ2-1; possible D gene TRBD1, 5 bases. V dropped 4 bases and J dropped 3 bases, with 10 bases sitting between them. From germline, CDR1 is SGHVS and CDR2 FNYEAQ. The CDR3 has 14 residues. The CDR3 DNA sequence: TGTGCCAGCAGCTCCGACAGTATCTACAATGAGCAGTTCTTC. Residues: CASSSDSIYNEQFF.

V usage is TRBV4-2 and J usage is TRBJ2-7, with TRBD2 matching 10 bases. The CDR3 consists of 16 residues. CDR1 is LGHNA, CDR2 YNFKEQ, per germline. Trimming cost V 4 bases and J 4 bases; bases outside gene matches: 10. The chain's CDR3 is CASSPVASGGLYEQYF. CDR3 sequence (DNA): TGTGCCAGCAGCCCAGTTGCTAGCGGGGGTTTATACGAGCAGTACTTC.

This clonotype was seen at least ten times. V usage is TRBV12-3 or TRBV12-4 and J usage is TRBJ2-2; D remains unclear. CDR3 length: 17 amino acids. Trimming pared 1 base from V and 0 bases from J, leaving 12 bases between. CDR3 protein: CASSLDPRLTNTGELFF. The CDR3 DNA reads as TGTGCCAGCAGTTTAGATCCCAGGCTAACGAACACCGGGGAGCTGTTTTTT.

The gene calls are TRBV4-2 and TRBJ2-1, with D maybe TRBD2 (5 bases). CDR3 length equals 16 residues. Germline values: CDR1 LGHNA, CDR2 YNFKEQ. V gave up 1 base and J gave up 7 bases, with 17 bases separating them. The CDR3 loop reads CASSQGNPPGRNEQFF. CDR3 nucleotide sequence: TGTGCCAGCAGCCAAGGGAATCCCCCGGGAAGGAATGAGCAGTTCTTC.

This clonotype was observed a few times. This chain links TRBV5-6 with TRBJ1-3, with 7 bases aligning to TRBD1. The trim removed 4 bases at V and 0 bases at J, leaving 7 bases unmatched. The CDR3 has 16 residues. Germline lookup yields CDR1 SGHDT and CDR2 YYEEEE. Here the CDR3 reads CASSPGTVRSGNTIYF. The CDR3 DNA sequence: TGTGCCAGCAGCCCGGGGACAGTCCGCTCTGGAAACACCATATATTTT.

The chain links TRBV7-8 to TRBJ1-6; 8 nucleotides match TRBD1. With V trimmed by 7 bases and J by 2 bases, 1 base remained unmatched. The CDR3 runs to 14 residues. Per germline, CDR1 SGHVS and CDR2 FQNEAQ. In DNA, the CDR3 is TGTGCCAGCATACAGGGGGCCTATAATTCACCCCTCCACTTT. This translates into CASIQGAYNSPLHF. The full variable domain, with the rest looked up from reference TRBV7-8 and TRBJ1-6, is GAGVSQSPRYKVAKRGQDVALRCDPISGHVSLFWYQQALGQGPEFLTYFQNEAQLDKSGLPSDRFFAERPEGSVSTLKIQRTQQEDSAVYLCASIQGAYNSPLHFGNGTRLTVT.

This clonotype was seen only a few times. This chain uses TRBV3-1 with TRBJ2-5; unclear D gene. V was pared by 1 base and J by 3 bases, with 15 bases between. The V gene's germline CDR1 is LGHDT and CDR2 YNNKEL (reference sequence). This CDR3 contains 16 residues. The CDR3 DNA sequence: TGTGCCAGCAGCCAAGCCCCTCCGGGTACGGAAGAGACCCAGTACTTC. Its translation: CASSQAPPGTEETQYF.

The V and J genes are TRBV7-8 and TRBJ2-1, with unresolved D. With 4 bases removed from V and 5 bases from J, the gap between germline ends came to 6 bases. The CDR3 spans 12 residues. CDR1 and CDR2 (germline): SGHVS, FQNEAQ. Here the CDR3 reads CASSSVDNEQFF. Written as DNA, the CDR3 is TGTGCCAGCAGCTCCGTAGACAATGAGCAGTTCTTC.

This clonotype was seen ten or more times. The V gene is TRBV9, the J gene TRBJ2-3; D remains unclear. Germline CDR1 reads SGDLS; CDR2 reads YYNGEE. Trimming shortened V by 2 bases and J by 3 bases, and 7 bases separated the two germline ends. CDR3 size: 13 residues. CDR3 sequence reads: CASSVAFTDTQYF. The DNA of the CDR3 is TGTGCCAGCAGCGTGGCCTTTACAGATACGCAGTATTTT.

This chain joins TRBV24-1 and TRBJ2-2, with TRBD2 identical over 8 bases. Per germline, CDR1 KGHDR and CDR2 SFDVKD. With V trimmed by 9 bases and J by 7 bases, 6 bases remained unmatched. The CDR3 length is 13 residues. CDR3 amino acids: CATSSGGGGELFF. The CDR3 nucleotides read TGTGCCACCTCCAGCGGGGGCGGCGGGGAGCTGTTTTTT.

The sample holds a few counts of this clonotype. The chain employs TRBV6-5 and TRBJ2-7; 7 bases fit TRBD1. J was trimmed by 2 bases and V by 2 bases; bases with no gene match: 6. Per germline, CDR1 MNHEY and CDR2 SVGAGI. The CDR3 sequence is 15 residues long. The CDR3 here is CASSYGDSLTYEQYF. CDR3 nucleotides: TGTGCCAGCAGTTACGGGGACAGCCTTACCTACGAGCAGTACTTC.

This clonotype was counted between two and nine times. The CDR3 region is CASSRLPYEQYF. CDR3 coding DNA: TGTGCCAGCAGCCGACTCCCCTACGAGCAGTACTTC. This chain uses TRBV7-9 with TRBJ2-7; D gene uncertain. Trimming took off 5 bases at V and 2 bases at J, with 7 bases between the two ends. Germline CDR1 and CDR2: SEHNR and FQNEAQ (reference sequence). CDR3 length: 12 amino acids.

This clonotype was seen ten or more times. The gene calls are TRBV12-3 or TRBV12-4 and TRBJ2-3, with D perhaps TRBD2 (6 bases). V was trimmed by 2 bases and J by 6 bases, leaving 6 bases between them. The CDR3 length is 12 residues. As DNA, the CDR3 is TGTGCCAGCAGTTTACGGGAGGATACGCAGTATTTT. This translates into CASSLREDTQYF.

This clonotype has more than one count but fewer than ten. This chain connects TRBV4-2 to TRBJ1-5; tentative D call: TRBD1 (5 bases). The V gene's germline CDR1 is LGHNA and CDR2 YNFKEQ. The CDR3 loop spans 16 amino acids. The V end lost 0 bases, the J end lost 9 bases, and 18 bases lay between the germline ends. CDR3 in amino acids: CASSQEKTDGVRPQHF. The CDR3 DNA reads TGTGCCAGCAGCCAAGAGAAGACAGATGGTGTTCGGCCCCAGCATTTT.

V usage is TRBV7-6 and J usage is TRBJ2-7, with D tentatively TRBD1 (6 bases). The V and J ends lost 3 bases and 0 bases respectively, with 9 bases between them. Germline loops: CDR1 SGHVS, CDR2 FNYEAQ. The CDR3 has 14 residues. The CDR3 spells CASSFRQVSYEQYF. The DNA for the CDR3 is TGTGCCAGCAGCTTTCGACAGGTCTCCTACGAGCAGTACTTC.

The V gene is TRBV24-1, the J gene TRBJ1-1; weak D call: TRBD1 (5 bases). Trimming removed 4 bases from V and 3 bases from J, with 8 bases in between. This CDR3 region has 13 residues. CDR1 and CDR2 from the germline V gene are KGHDR and SFDVKD. CDR3 sequence: CATSEWGYTEAFF. The CDR3 nucleotides read TGTGCCACCAGTGAGTGGGGGTACACTGAAGCTTTCTTT.

This clonotype was seen at least ten times. The chain carries TRBV4-1 and TRBJ2-7; weak D call: TRBD2 (5 bases). V lost 2 bases, J lost 2 bases, and 10 bases lay in between. The germline V gene has CDR1 MGHRA and CDR2 YSYEKL. The CDR3 length is 14 residues. CDR3: CASSQYRGAYEQYF. CDR3 nucleotide sequence: TGCGCCAGCAGCCAATACCGGGGAGCCTACGAGCAGTACTTC.

In this sample, this clonotype turned up a few times. J is TRBJ2-1 and V is TRBV6-1; D may be TRBD1 or TRBD2 (6 bases each). V shed 10 bases and J shed 3 bases, with 16 bases lying between them. Germline-derived CDR1 and CDR2 are MNHNS and SASEGT. CDR3 size: 14 residues. The CDR3 DNA follows: TGTGCCACCTTAAAGGGGGGACTCTACAATGAGCAGTTCTTC. Amino acid sequence: CATLKGGLYNEQFF.

This clonotype turned up a few times. This chain joins TRBV2 and TRBJ2-7; D is unresolved. V gave up 4 bases and J gave up 0 bases, with 7 bases separating them. CDR3 size: 13 residues. Looked up from germline, CDR1 is SNHLY and CDR2 is FYNNEI. The CDR3 loop is CASSGPGSYEQYF. CDR3 coding DNA: TGTGCCAGCAGTGGCCCGGGCTCCTACGAGCAGTACTTC.

This sequence joins TRBV7-6 and TRBJ2-4, with D tentatively TRBD1 (5 bases). V was shortened by 1 base and J by 6 bases, with 7 bases between the two germline ends. The CDR3 covers 13 residues. Germline values: CDR1 SGHVS, CDR2 FNYEAQ. CDR3 in DNA: TGTGCCAGCAGCTTAGGGGGCTTAAACATTCAGTACTTC. It codes for CASSLGGLNIQYF.

At least ten counts were recorded for this clonotype. The chain uses TRBV27 and TRBJ2-7, with D possibly TRBD1 on 6 matching bases. The V end lost 6 bases, the J end lost 3 bases, and 6 bases lay between the germline ends. CDR3 length: 11 residues. Germline CDR1 MNHEY, CDR2 SMNVEV (reference sequence). In DNA, the CDR3 is TGTGCCAGCAGACAGGGCTACGAGCAGTACTTC. This codes for CASRQGYEQYF.

This clonotype was observed a handful of times. One junction end disagrees with the germline gene, perhaps due to a read error. The chain combines TRBV6-1 with TRBJ2-7; the D call may be TRBD1 or TRBD2 (5 bases each). The germline CDR1 and CDR2 sequences are MNHNS and SASEGT. The CDR3 runs 15 residues. The CDR3 sequence: CASREGTARPYEQYF. In DNA form, the CDR3 reads TGTGCCAGCAGGGAAGGGACGGCCCGTCCCTACGAGCAGTACTTC.

This clonotype was picked up many times. CDR3 sequence reads: CASSIGQGNDEQFF. Written as DNA, the CDR3 is TGTGCCAGCAGTATCGGACAGGGAAACGATGAGCAGTTCTTC. The rearrangement links TRBV6-1 to TRBJ2-1; 8 positions match TRBD1. The germline gives CDR1 MNHNS, CDR2 SASEGT. With V trimmed by 5 bases and J by 8 bases, 8 bases remained unmatched. The length of the CDR3 is 14 residues.

This clonotype has just a few counts. The V gene is TRBV21-1, the J gene TRBJ1-1. TRBV21-1 is marked as a pseudogene. The CDR3 covers 14 residues. The CDR3 loop reads CASSRRRKNTEAFF. The CDR3 region has the DNA TGTGCCAGCAGCCGCCGACGGAAAAACACTGAAGCTTTCTTT.

This clonotype came up a few times. In nucleotides, the CDR3 is TGCAGCGCAGGACAAGTTAATCAGCCCCAGCATTTT. Translation gives CSAGQVNQPQHF. This rearrangement joins TRBV29-1 to TRBJ1-5, with D perhaps TRBD1 (5 bases). Trimming took 7 bases from V and 4 from J, leaving 11 bases between them. Germline V gives CDR1 SQVTM, CDR2 ANQGSEA. CDR3 length: 12 amino acids.

This clonotype was counted ten times or more. At one boundary the junction diverges from the germline segment, which might be a read error. The CDR3 DNA reads as TGTGCTAGCAGCAGAGGACTAGCGGGGAGCGACGAGCAGTACTTC. This gives the protein CASSRGLAGSDEQYF. J is TRBJ2-7 and V is TRBV7-7; 12 nucleotides match TRBD2. The CDR3 has 15 residues. In germline, CDR1 is SSHAT, CDR2 FNYEAQ (reference sequence).